These T cell receptor beta chains were read from a single sample in a study of blood T cell repertoires in COVID-19. The table came from immunoSEQ multiplex PCR; TCRdb's copy has only in-frame clones and leaves some out. The data contain under 150,000 clones, under 80% of them singletons. Material: peripheral blood. The origin of the receptors is a man aged 55 to 69 with acute or convalescent COVID-19. Each CDR3 is given without its conserved first and last residue. Each record gives: D gene, CDR3 length, V gene, CDR3 protein. A D gene is named only where the DNA matches it firmly.

D: NA; length: 12; V: TRBV2; CDR3: ASSDRFMSWEQY
D: NA; length: 12; V: TRBV6-4; CDR3: ASKGTPNSYEQY
D: NA; length: 14; V: TRBV9; CDR3: ASSEGTNSYNSPLH
D: NA; length: 9; V: TRBV30; CDR3: AWFLRYEQY
D: TRBD1; length: 13; V: TRBV10-1; CDR3: ASSESDRGHSPLH
D: TRBD1; length: 11; V: TRBV30; CDR3: AWGGQGNTEAF
D: NA; length: 12; V: TRBV6-5; CDR3: ASSPLGSNEKLF
D: TRBD1; length: 12; V: TRBV18; CDR3: ASSPGQGLYEQY
D: NA; length: 10; V: TRBV11-3; CDR3: ASSLVDGEQY
D: NA; length: 12; V: TRBV19; CDR3: ASSGRNSNQPQH
D: TRBD2; length: 12; V: TRBV18; CDR3: ASSQGGSPYEQY
D: NA; length: 10; V: TRBV5-8; CDR3: ASSLGNRGIY
D: TRBD2; length: 17; V: TRBV19; CDR3: ASSIPGGGLAGEENEQF
D: NA; length: 12; V: TRBV5-1; CDR3: ASSAGLRNTEAF
D: NA; length: 11; V: TRBV6-1; CDR3: ASSEPETYEQY
D: TRBD1; length: 13; V: TRBV27; CDR3: ASSSPRTGDGEQY
D: TRBD1; length: 12; V: TRBV7-9; CDR3: ASSQQGATDTQY
D: TRBD2; length: 16; V: TRBV11-2; CDR3: ASSPYLMVAGVYYEQY
D: NA; length: 14; V: TRBV6-5; CDR3: ASSYSMFGMGYEQY
D: NA; length: 14; V: TRBV6-5; CDR3: ASSYYGGQGTDTQY
D: TRBD1; length: 11; V: TRBV5-6; CDR3: ASSSSTGASAF
D: TRBD1; length: 15; V: TRBV28; CDR3: ASSRSGTGGKIDTQY
D: TRBD2; length: 14; V: TRBV6-6; CDR3: ASRFRTSGSRDTQY
D: TRBD1; length: 13; V: TRBV7-2; CDR3: ASSLKQGADYGYT
D: TRBD1; length: 13; V: TRBV5-5; CDR3: ASSLGAGGWETQY
D: NA; length: 13; V: TRBV5-4; CDR3: ASSRTGNSYNEQF
D: NA; length: 14; V: TRBV10-3; CDR3: AISGPAGSSGNTIY